The next 24 T cell receptor beta chains were all read from a single sample in a study of OX40 agonist ivuxolimab in advanced cancers. Using immunoSEQ multiplex PCR, the repertoire was profiled, and TCRdb retains in-frame clones only, with some absent. The top ten clones hold 11% of a sample with about 62,000 clones, 79% of them seen once. The input for sequencing was CD4+ or CD8+ T cells sorted from blood, taken in a trial of the OX40 agonist ivuxolimab. These receptor sequences come from an adult with an advanced solid tumor such as melanoma, head and neck, liver or kidney cancer.

V and J are TRBV19 and TRBJ1-2; 9 bases are shared with TRBD1. Per germline, CDR1 LNHDA and CDR2 SQIVND (reference sequence). The CDR3 length is 14 residues. The ends lost 8 bases at V and 3 bases at J; junction bases unmatched: 7. CDR3 nucleotides: TGTGCCAGTCGGGGGGACAGGGTGTACTATGGCTACACCTTC. It encodes CASRGDRVYYGYTF.

The chain has TRBV29-1 and TRBJ2-3; weak D call: TRBD2 (6 bases). Germline CDR1 reads SQVTM; CDR2 reads ANQGSEA. This CDR3 contains 17 residues. Trimming took off 6 bases at V and 0 bases at J, with 22 bases between the two ends. The CDR3 nucleotides read TGCAGCGTCGCTACTCCCGGGAGAGGCTCTAGCACAGATACGCAGTATTTT. Its translation is CSVATPGRGSSTDTQYF.

This chain connects TRBV29-1 to TRBJ2-5; TRBD1 might be the D (5 bases). With 2 bases removed from V and 2 bases from J, the gap between germline ends came to 9 bases. This CDR3 region has 13 residues. Germline V gene data show CDR1 as SQVTM and CDR2 as ANQGSEA. This chain's CDR3 is CSVESQGQETQYF. The CDR3 DNA reads TGCAGCGTTGAATCTCAGGGTCAAGAGACCCAGTACTTC.

The V gene is TRBV14, the J gene TRBJ1-3; 8 positions agree with TRBD1. The CDR3 runs 15 residues. Germline trimming cut 4 bases from V and 2 bases from J; bases unmatched to any gene: 4. CDR1 and CDR2 from the germline V gene are SGHDN and FVKESK. CDR3 nucleotide sequence: TGTGCCAGCAGCCCCTGGACAGGGCCTGGAAACACCATATATTTT. This sequence encodes CASSPWTGPGNTIYF.

The rearrangement links TRBV28 to TRBJ1-6, with D possibly TRBD1 on 5 matching bases. Trimming stripped 6 bases from V and 2 bases from J, with 11 bases between. The CDR3 sequence is 15 residues long. Germline assignment: CDR1 MDHEN and CDR2 SYDVKM. Written as DNA, the CDR3 is TGTGCCAGCAGCGTCCGGGGGACCTATAATTCACCCCTCCACTTT. This sequence encodes CASSVRGTYNSPLHF.

On this clone itself: The junction does not match germline at one end; this may be a read error. V is TRBV7-9 and J is TRBJ1-6; D ambiguous. The CDR3 runs to 16 residues. CDR1 is SEHNR and CDR2 is FQNEAQ in the germline V gene (reference sequence). The CDR3 sequence: CASSQVSVIIPTALHF. The CDR3 bases are TGCGCCAGCAGCCAAGTGTCTGTAATAATCCCCACCGCCCTCCACTTT.

The chain joins TRBV19 to TRBJ1-4; D ambiguous. The CDR3 covers 14 residues. Germline lookup yields CDR1 LNHDA and CDR2 SQIVND (reference sequence). V gave up 5 bases and J gave up 5 bases, with 12 bases separating them. The CDR3 nucleotides read TGTGCCAGTAGTCATCTGGATACGAATGAAAAACTGTTTTTT. Amino acids: CASSHLDTNEKLFF.

This chain joins TRBV7-9 and TRBJ1-1; D is undetermined. Germline CDR1 and CDR2: SEHNR and FQNEAQ (reference sequence). CDR3 size: 16 residues. The ends were cut back, 11 bases at V and 0 bases at J, with 22 bases in the middle. CDR3 DNA: TGTGCCGGATACATTTGGGGAAGCCAAATGAACACTGAAGCTTTCTTT. Amino acids: CAGYIWGSQMNTEAFF. Using reference TRBV7-9 and TRBJ1-1 for the parts outside the CDR3, the full variable domain is DTGVSQNPRHKITKRGQNVTFRCDPISEHNRLYWYRQTLGQGPEFLTYFQNEAQLEKSRLLSDRFSAERPKGSFSTLEIQRTEQGDSAMYLCAGYIWGSQMNTEAFFGQGTRLTVV.

The gene calls are TRBV19 and TRBJ1-5, with D unclear. The ends were cut back, 7 bases at V and 0 bases at J, with 13 bases in the middle. CDR3 size: 15 residues. Germline V gives CDR1 LNHDA, CDR2 SQIVND (reference sequence). The CDR3 DNA follows: TGTGCCAGTAACGTGAGGCAGGATAGCAATCAGCCCCAGCATTTT. It translates to CASNVRQDSNQPQHF.

The gene calls are TRBV7-3 and TRBJ2-2; TRBD1 matches at 8 bases. Trimming cost V 5 bases and J 1 base; bases outside gene matches: 3. This CDR3 has 15 amino acids. The germline V gene encodes CDR1 SGHTA and CDR2 FQGTGA. Here the CDR3 reads CASSPTGVNTGELFF. The DNA for the CDR3 is TGTGCCAGCAGCCCGACAGGGGTGAACACCGGGGAGCTGTTTTTT.

V gene TRBV4-3 combines with J gene TRBJ1-5; no reliable D call. Germline lookup yields CDR1 LGHNA and CDR2 YSLEER. CDR3 size: 13 residues. The ends were cut back, 0 bases at V and 6 bases at J, with 6 bases in the middle. CDR3 bases: TGCGCCAGCAGCCAAGATGGCTTTCAGCCCCAGCATTTT. Protein: CASSQDGFQPQHF.

This clone was seen a single time. This chain uses TRBV10-3 with TRBJ1-1; D uncertain. CDR1 and CDR2 (germline): ENHRY, SYGVKD. The CDR3 length is 15 residues. V shed 0 bases and J shed 0 bases, with 8 bases lying between them. The CDR3 spells CAISESESMNTEAFF. The CDR3 nucleotides read TGTGCCATCAGTGAGTCGGAGTCCATGAACACTGAAGCTTTCTTT.

The rearrangement uses TRBV5-1 and TRBJ2-3; 9 bases agree with TRBD2. V gave up 0 bases and J gave up 1 base; unmatched junction bases: 0. Germline V gene data show CDR1 as SGHRS and CDR2 as YFSETQ. The CDR3 runs to 15 residues. The CDR3 loop is CASSLGLAGTDTQYF. The CDR3 DNA is TGCGCCAGCAGCTTGGGACTAGCGGGCACAGATACGCAGTATTTT.

This clone was picked up one time. The chain has TRBV18 and TRBJ2-7; D is unclear. Deletions cut 3 bases from V and 4 bases from J, with 10 bases between. Germline loops: CDR1 KGHSH, CDR2 LQKENI. The length of the CDR3 is 13 residues. CDR3 coding DNA: TGTGCCAGCTCACCGATGGCAACTTACGAGCAGTACTTC. It yields the protein CASSPMATYEQYF.

The chain recombines TRBV4-3 with TRBJ2-3; D tentatively fits TRBD1 or TRBD2 (6 bases each). Trimming removed 0 bases from V and 5 bases from J, with 18 bases in between. CDR3 size: 17 residues. Germline V gene sequence: CDR1 LGHNA, CDR2 YSLEER. Here the CDR3 DNA reads TGCGCCAGCAGCCAAGATAGTGATCGGGGGCGAAAAGATACGCAGTATTTT. Translation gives CASSQDSDRGRKDTQYF.

This chain connects TRBV9 to TRBJ2-5, with 14 bases lining up with TRBD2. The CDR3 covers 18 residues. Trimming cost V 4 bases and J 4 bases; bases outside gene matches: 12. Germline V gene data show CDR1 as SGDLS and CDR2 as YYNGEE. The DNA of the CDR3 is TGTGCCAGCAGCCCCCTAGCGACTAGCGGGAGGGCCCGAGAGACCCAGTACTTC. Translation: CASSPLATSGRARETQYF.

The chain carries TRBV7-9 and TRBJ2-2; D is undetermined. Germline-derived CDR1 and CDR2 are SEHNR and FQNEAQ (reference sequence). V was clipped by 3 bases and J by 15 bases, with 11 bases between them. This CDR3 has 11 residues. CDR3 sequence: CASSFTPAVFF. CDR3 in DNA: TGTGCCAGCAGCTTTACCCCGGCGGTGTTTTTT.

The V and J genes are TRBV21-1 and TRBJ1-3; TRBD1, as called in the table, went unchecked against the DNA. TRBV21-1 is labeled a pseudogene. This CDR3 contains 14 residues. The CDR3 region has the DNA TGTGCCAGCAGCCCCAGAATCTCTGGAAACACCATATATTTT. It encodes CASSPRISGNTIYF.

This clone was recorded a few times. The chain uses TRBV5-4 and TRBJ2-7, with 8 bases that match TRBD1. Germline CDR1 SGHNT, CDR2 YYREEE (reference sequence). This CDR3 has 14 amino acids. V dropped 3 bases and J dropped 7; count of bases not matched to a gene: 9. CDR3: CASSSGGRKWEQYF. CDR3 nucleotides: TGTGCCAGCAGCTCAGGGGGCCGAAAGTGGGAGCAGTACTTC. The variable domain in full, with the rest retrieved from reference TRBV5-4 and TRBJ2-7, is ETGVTQSPTHLIKTRGQQVTLRCSSQSGHNTVSWYQQALGQGPQFIFQYYREEENGRGNFPPRFSGLQFPNYSSELNVNALELDDSALYLCASSSGGRKWEQYFGPGTRLTVT.

The J gene is TRBJ2-3, the V gene TRBV7-2, with TRBD2 identical over 10 bases. This CDR3 has 17 residues. The germline CDR1 and CDR2 sequences are SGHTA and FQGNSA. J was trimmed by 2 bases and V by 5 bases; bases with no gene match: 10. DNA of the CDR3: TGTGCCAGCAGCGCCTCTAGCGGGAGTTCATACACAGATACGCAGTATTTT. Protein sequence: CASSASSGSSYTDTQYF.

The genes are TRBV5-8 and TRBJ2-3, with 12 bases lining up with TRBD2. CDR3 length: 16 residues. Germline assignment: CDR1 SGHTS and CDR2 YDEGEE. Trimming removed 3 bases from V and 6 bases from J; junction bases left unmatched: 8. The CDR3 loop reads CASSSPSGGARDTQYF. The CDR3 DNA sequence: TGTGCCAGCAGCTCCCCTAGCGGGGGGGCTCGGGATACGCAGTATTTT.

This chain uses TRBV7-8 with TRBJ1-2; D is undetermined. CDR3 size: 13 residues. CDR1 and CDR2 (germline): SGHVS, FQNEAQ. V shed 1 base and J shed 4 bases, with 7 bases lying between them. CDR3 DNA: TGTGCCAGCAGCTTAGTCCGGGGCTATGGCTACACCTTC. Residues: CASSLVRGYGYTF.

The rearrangement links TRBV6-5 to TRBJ1-6, with D possibly TRBD1 on 6 matching bases. There are 14 residues in the CDR3. From germline, CDR1 is MNHEY and CDR2 SVGAGI. V shed 6 bases and J shed 7 bases, with 13 bases lying between them. The CDR3 here is CASREGGINSPLHF. The CDR3 DNA sequence: TGTGCCAGCAGGGAGGGGGGGATAAATTCACCCCTCCACTTT.

The chain joins TRBV21-1 to TRBJ2-7; the D segment call TRBD2 is taken from the table without a DNA check. TRBV21-1 is labeled a pseudogene. CDR3 length: 18 amino acids. This CDR3 reads CASSKDLAGESLSDEQYF. The CDR3 DNA follows: TGTGCCAGCAGCAAAGATCTAGCGGGGGAATCCTTGTCTGACGAGCAGTACTTC.